This T cell receptor (beta chain) was recovered during a study of vaccination and CD4 T cells after COVID-19. At the level of the study: The control cultures got either a CEFX pool, an HIV-1 Nef pool, or no peptide at all.

Indicated treatment: roughly 11-day PBMC culture with coronavirus spike peptide pools or control peptides (ViraFEST assay). Unexposed donor CD4+ T cells predated the COVID-19 pandemic, collected 2011-2018. This clonotype has a handful of counts. Its cognate antigen is unknown. V was shortened by 0 bases and J by 2 bases, with 11 bases between the two germline ends. Germline assignment: CDR1 SGHTA and CDR2 FQGNSA. This CDR3 spans 15 amino acids. Once obtained from cultured CD4+ T cells, the DNA was sequenced using the Oncomine TCR Beta short-read assay. Genomic DNA was taken out of cultured CD4+ T cells by extraction. TCRdb ran MiXCR on the PCR reads and lists one entry per CDR3 protein. The table records some 7,400 distinct CDR3 sequences, around 34% of them present only once.

V and J are TRBV7-2 and TRBJ2-7; the D is unclear. The sequenced sample was CD4+ T cells from blood, cultured in vitro. This receptor was taken from a human donor in good health. The chain's CDR3 is CASSLAQLETYEQYF. The CDR3 DNA sequence: TGTGCCAGCAGCTTAGCGCAGTTAGAGACCTACGAGCAGTACTTC.